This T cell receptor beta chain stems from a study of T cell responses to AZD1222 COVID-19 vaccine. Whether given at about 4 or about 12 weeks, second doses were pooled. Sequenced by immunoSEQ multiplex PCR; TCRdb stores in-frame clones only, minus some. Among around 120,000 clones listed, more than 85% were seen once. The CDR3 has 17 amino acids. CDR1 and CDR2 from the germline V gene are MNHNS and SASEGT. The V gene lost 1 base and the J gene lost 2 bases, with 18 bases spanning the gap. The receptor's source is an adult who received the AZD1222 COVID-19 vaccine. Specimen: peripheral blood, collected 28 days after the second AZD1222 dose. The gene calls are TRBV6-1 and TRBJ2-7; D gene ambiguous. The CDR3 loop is CASSEDLRAGRPYEQYF. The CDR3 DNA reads TGTGCCAGCAGTGAAGACCTTCGGGCAGGCCGCCCCTACGAGCAGTACTTC.